This T cell receptor beta chain originates from a study of blood T cells in healthy people across ages. Samples had at least 6 million PBMCs isolated from them. In the case of this clonotype: No antigen is known for it.

Trimming took 1 base from V and 1 from J; bases not matched to a gene: 11. Looked up from germline, CDR1 is DFQATT and CDR2 is SNEGSKA (reference sequence). This CDR3 is 20 amino acids long. Combining a sample-barcoded 5' primer with a J-beta primer mix, a second PCR ran for 7 to 11 cycles. In TCRdb, the 5' RACE reads were re-called with MiXCR into one record per CDR3 protein. The repertoire holds 550,000 to 700,000 distinct CDR3 sequences, with approximately 30% as singletons. Notes on the study in general: Both naive CD4+ cell counts and diversity were greater in long-lived donors than in aged donors. With age, beta diversity per million T cells declined roughly linearly, significantly by approximately 41. No conclusive comparison of naive versus antigen-experienced cells was possible with unsorted PBMCs.

The receptor was derived from a woman aged 70-85 years in good health. The sample was blood. V and J are TRBV20-1 and TRBJ2-2; 14 nucleotides agree with TRBD2. CDR3 bases: TGCAGTGCTAGAGGGAGACCCGGGACTAGCGGGGGACTGAACACCGGGGAGCTGTTTTTT. It translates to CSARGRPGTSGGLNTGELFF.